The 7 T cell receptor beta chains in this list originate from one sample, sequenced in a study of monozygotic twins with inflammatory bowel disease. From the 5' RACE reads, TCRdb lists one entry per CDR3 protein and no DNA. The clone table shows about 150,000 distinct CDR3 sequences, with the ten largest holding more than 0.95%. Input material: blood. The source is a human donor with ulcerative colitis or Crohn's disease, or a healthy co-twin of an affected twin (not recorded which).

This chain links TRBV20-1 with TRBJ1-2. This CDR3 is 13 amino acids long. Per the germline V gene, CDR1 is DFQATT and CDR2 is SNEGSKA (reference sequence). The CDR3 here is CSARDPLPHGYTF.

The chain joins TRBV6-2 or TRBV6-3 to TRBJ1-5; lacking DNA, the TRBD1 call made by TCRdb goes unchecked. Germline V CDR1 and CDR2: MNHEY, SVGEGT. There are 17 residues in the CDR3. Here the CDR3 reads CASSYTTGTWGNQPQHF.

The chain is built from TRBV12-3 or TRBV12-4 and TRBJ2-2; TCRdb lists TRBD2, though no DNA is available to test this call. The CDR3 is 14 amino acids. CDR3 sequence reads: CASIRGTSTGELFF.

V gene TRBV29-1 combines with J gene TRBJ2-1; TCRdb's D gene call, TRBD1, goes unchecked for lack of DNA. Germline assignment: CDR1 SQVTM and CDR2 ANQGSEA. This CDR3 region has 12 residues. CDR3 region: CSVVGADNEQFF.

This chain links TRBV5-1 with TRBJ2-1. This CDR3 comprises 15 residues. Germline CDR1 and CDR2: SGHRS and YFSETQ. CDR3: CASSLERIAFHEQFF.

The J gene is TRBJ1-4, the V gene TRBV5-1; TCRdb picks TRBD1, but there is no DNA to check that call. The CDR3 has 15 amino acids. Germline assignment: CDR1 SGHRS and CDR2 YFSETQ. The CDR3 reads CASSLRGQGGEKLFF.

The rearrangement joins TRBV7-3 to TRBJ2-1. The CDR3 covers 13 residues. Germline CDR1 and CDR2: SGHTA and FQGTGA. The CDR3 spells CASSLQVFNEQFF.